A single sample gave rise to the 30 T cell receptor beta chains below, sequenced in a study of post-analysis software for immune sequencing data. These TCRs' antigens remain unknown. The study, taken as a whole, reports: Controls showed lower frequencies than patients for a few TRBV segments, and TRBV5-6, TRBV5-1 and TRBV20-1 were among these.

Unique molecular identifiers were carried by the TCR beta cDNA libraries. A single record per CDR3 protein comes from TCRdb applying MiXCR to the PCR reads. The data hold 250,000 to 300,000 distinct CDR3 sequences, with around 34% observed a single time. Source material: blood. These receptors were obtained from a girl aged 5 to 17 with multiple sclerosis.

This clonotype was observed many times. The chain couples TRBV4-1 to TRBJ1-2; no definite D call. CDR3 length: 15 residues. V was trimmed by 0 bases and J by 1 base, leaving 9 bases between them. Germline V gene data show CDR1 as MGHRA and CDR2 as YSYEKL. Here the CDR3 reads CASSQDGAGNYGYTF. CDR3 nucleotide sequence: TGCGCCAGCAGCCAAGATGGTGCGGGTAACTATGGCTACACCTTC.

In regard to this clonotype: Compared with germline, one end of the junction differs, possibly owing to a read error. J is TRBJ1-2 and V is TRBV2; D unresolved. This CDR3 is built from 14 residues. CDR1 SNHLY and CDR2 FYNNEI come from the germline V gene. The CDR3 region is CASCEDGGNYGYTF. DNA for the CDR3: TGTGCCAGCTGTGAAGATGGAGGGAACTATGGCTACACCTTC.

This clonotype came up many times. The CDR3 bases are TGTGCCAGCAGCCTAAGGCATACGCAGTATTTT. It yields the protein CASSLRHTQYF. The chain combines TRBV3-1 with TRBJ2-3; no reliable D call. Trimming left V 4 bases short and J 7 bases short, with 6 bases between. Looked up from germline, CDR1 is LGHDT and CDR2 is YNNKEL (reference sequence). The CDR3 spans 11 residues.

This chain uses TRBV3-1 with TRBJ2-3; TRBD1 aligns across 8 bases. Germline assignment: CDR1 LGHDT and CDR2 YNNKEL (reference sequence). CDR3 length equals 14 residues. Unmatched junction bases numbered 14, after V lost 4 bases and J lost 14 bases. The CDR3 bases are TGTGCCAGCAGCCTGGGACAGGAGAATGAAAAACTGTATTTT. This codes for CASSLGQENEKLYF.

The chain carries TRBV7-9 and TRBJ2-3; D is perhaps TRBD2 (5 bases). The CDR3 extends over 15 amino acids. With 5 bases removed from V and 0 bases from J, the gap between germline ends came to 12 bases. The V gene's germline CDR1 is SEHNR and CDR2 FQNEAQ (reference sequence). CDR3 sequence (DNA): TGTGCCAGCAGCGCCAGACTATCTAGCACAGATACGCAGTATTTT. Amino acids: CASSARLSSTDTQYF.

In its sample, this clonotype was seen many times. This sequence joins TRBV2 and TRBJ2-1; 8 bases align to TRBD2. The CDR3 extends over 15 amino acids. The V gene end was trimmed by 5 bases and the J gene end by 9 bases; junction bases not matched to a gene: 12. The germline V gene has CDR1 SNHLY and CDR2 FYNNEI. The CDR3 sequence: CASSSYPGLETEQFF. CDR3 coding DNA: TGTGCCAGCAGTAGTTATCCGGGACTAGAGACTGAGCAGTTCTTC.

About this clonotype: This may come from a read error, since a much larger clone is one base off. The chain combines TRBV20-1 with TRBJ1-1; D is unclear. The CDR3 spans 13 residues. Deletions cut 6 bases from V and 2 bases from J, with 13 bases between. Germline V lookup: CDR1 DFQATT, CDR2 SNEGSKA (reference sequence). CDR3 in amino acids: CSATLARNTEAFF. CDR3 DNA sequence: TGCAGTGCCACCCTCGCCAGAAACACTGAAGCTTTCTTT.

Note on this clonotype: A much larger clone is a single base away; this may be a read error. The genes are TRBV29-1 and TRBJ2-7; D is ambiguous. The J call may not be correct, given that the DNA end is closer to TRBJ2-5. Germline V gene lookup returns CDR1 SQVTM and CDR2 ANQGSEA. CDR3 length equals 11 residues. CDR3: CSVDLGGTQYF. DNA of the CDR3: TGCAGCGTTGATTTGGGCGGGACCCAGTACTTC.

A word on this clonotype: A much larger clone sits a single nucleotide away, making a read error possible. A read error is likely, as this CDR3 ends without the conserved phenylalanine or tryptophan. CDR3 sequence (DNA): TGTGCCAGCAGTTTATCCCCAATGGGCAGAAACAATGAGCAGTTCTAC. It is translated as CASSLSPMGRNNEQFY. The chain employs TRBV12-3 or TRBV12-4 and TRBJ2-1; D not certain. There are 16 residues in the CDR3. Trimming cost V 2 bases and J 5 bases, with 16 bases left between them.

This clonotype was counted between two and nine times. The J gene is TRBJ1-1, the V gene TRBV7-9, with D perhaps matching TRBD1 (5 bases). In germline, CDR1 is SEHNR, CDR2 FQNEAQ (reference sequence). Trimming took off 6 bases at V and 8 bases at J, with 16 bases between the two ends. CDR3 length equals 13 residues. DNA for the CDR3: TGTGCCAGCAGTTCCGGGACGGCAGCCGAAGCTTTCTTT. This gives the protein CASSSGTAAEAFF.

About this clonotype: Being one base from a much bigger clone, this may be a read error. The chain has TRBV20-1 and TRBJ2-3, with D possibly matching TRBD2 (6 bases). CDR1 DFQATT and CDR2 SNEGSKA come from the germline V gene (reference sequence). This CDR3 is built from 15 residues. The CDR3 sequence is CSARDPSASTDMQYF. CDR3 DNA: TGCAGTGCTAGAGATCCTAGCGCTAGCACAGATATGCAGTATTTT.

This clonotype was detected many times. This chain links TRBV6-5 with TRBJ1-2, with a possible D match to TRBD1 (5 bases). The germline CDR1 and CDR2 sequences are MNHEY and SVGAGI. Trimming removed 2 bases from V and 4 bases from J, with 14 bases in between. The CDR3 has 15 amino acids. As DNA, the CDR3 is TGTGCCAGCAGTTACGTGAGACAGAGCTCCTATGGCTACACCTTC. Its translation is CASSYVRQSSYGYTF.

The V gene is TRBV29-1, the J gene TRBJ1-2; possible D gene TRBD1, 5 bases. Germline V gene data show CDR1 as SQVTM and CDR2 as ANQGSEA. Trimming removed 7 bases from V and 8 bases from J, with 26 bases in between. The CDR3 runs 15 residues. CDR3 sequence (DNA): TGCAGCGCCCAGACGACAGTGCCCTACGGAGGGGGCTACACCTTC. This encodes CSAQTTVPYGGGYTF.

This clonotype was found a few times. V and J are TRBV7-9 and TRBJ2-1, with D unresolved. CDR3 length equals 14 residues. The V gene lost 3 bases and the J gene lost 8 bases, with 14 bases spanning the gap. The V gene's germline CDR1 is SEHNR and CDR2 FQNEAQ (reference sequence). CDR3 DNA: TGTGCCAGCAGCTTGAACGCACGGGTGGATGAGCAGTTCTTC. It encodes CASSLNARVDEQFF.

In the case of this clonotype: A much larger clone differs from this one at a single base, so this may be a read error. The rearrangement joins TRBV5-1 to TRBJ2-5; 9 nucleotides agree with TRBD2. Per the germline V gene, CDR1 is SGHRS and CDR2 is YFSETQ. CDR3 size: 15 residues. V lost 4 bases, J lost 11 bases, and 15 bases stayed unmatched. The CDR3 sequence is CASSPLAGVWNEQYF. The CDR3 nucleotides are TGCGCCAGCAGCCCATTAGCGGGAGTCTGGAATGAGCAGTACTTC.

Here the CDR3 DNA reads TGCGCCAGCAGTGGAGCGGGGGACACTGAAGCTTTCTTT. The encoded protein is CASSGAGDTEAFF. This chain connects TRBV5-1 to TRBJ1-1; a possible D gene is TRBD1 (5 bases). Germline V gene data show CDR1 as SGHRS and CDR2 as YFSETQ. The CDR3 has 13 amino acids. V lost 5 bases to trimming and J lost 3 bases, with 11 bases between them. Drawing the rest from reference TRBV5-1 and TRBJ1-1, the complete variable domain is KAGVTQTPRYLIKTRGQQVTLSCSPISGHRSVSWYQQTPGQGLQFLFEYFSETQRNKGNFPGRFSGRQFSNSRSEMNVSTLELGDSALYLCASSGAGDTEAFFGQGTRLTVV.

There are many counts of this clonotype. Here the CDR3 reads CATSDRGNYGYTF. In nucleotides, the CDR3 is TGTGCCACCTCGGACAGGGGGAACTATGGCTACACCTTC. This rearrangement joins TRBV24-1 to TRBJ1-2, with 10 bases matching TRBD1. V was clipped by 9 bases and J by 2 bases; unmatched bases: 2. CDR1 KGHDR and CDR2 SFDVKD come from the germline V gene. The CDR3 is made up of 13 amino acids.

This clonotype was seen repeatedly, ten times or more. The chain employs TRBV5-1 and TRBJ2-1; D perhaps matches TRBD1 (5 bases). The V end lost 2 bases, the J end lost 6 bases, and 15 bases lay between the germline ends. Germline V gene lookup returns CDR1 SGHRS and CDR2 YFSETQ. This CDR3 is 15 amino acids long. The chain's CDR3 is CASSFDSNRVNEQFF. The CDR3 DNA sequence: TGCGCCAGCAGCTTTGACAGCAACCGGGTCAATGAGCAGTTCTTC.

This clonotype showed up just a few times. The V gene is TRBV6-5, the J gene TRBJ2-2, with 10 bases lining up with TRBD2. J was trimmed by 6 bases and V by 4 bases; bases with no gene match: 2. Germline V gene lookup returns CDR1 MNHEY and CDR2 SVGAGI. This CDR3 comprises 14 residues. The CDR3 DNA reads TGTGCCAGCAGTTTGACTAGCGGGCCCGGGGAGCTGTTTTTT. Protein sequence: CASSLTSGPGELFF.

Concerning this clonotype: A much bigger clone sits one base away, suggesting this may be a read error. This rearrangement joins TRBV2 to TRBJ2-5; the D is unclear. Germline V gene sequence: CDR1 SNHLY, CDR2 FYNNEI. The CDR3 is made up of 15 amino acids. Trimming shortened V by 5 bases and J by 11 bases, and 24 bases separated the two germline ends. The CDR3: CASSYDRTAHNEQYF. The CDR3 DNA reads TGTGCCAGCAGTTACGATCGTACAGCCCACAATGAGCAGTACTTC.

Comment on this clonotype: A much larger clone lies one base from this, so it may be a read error. The chain uses TRBV24-1 and TRBJ2-1; either TRBD1 or TRBD2 may fit D (6 bases each). The V gene's germline CDR1 is KGHDR and CDR2 SFDVKD. The CDR3 loop spans 14 amino acids. CDR3 protein: CATSDLRGDNERFF. In DNA form, the CDR3 reads TGTGCCACCAGTGATTTGAGGGGGGACAATGAGCGGTTCTTC.

This clonotype was picked up many times. The chain links TRBV20-1 to TRBJ2-1; D is perhaps TRBD2 (6 bases). CDR3 length: 12 amino acids. CDR1 is DFQATT and CDR2 is SNEGSKA in the germline V gene (reference sequence). V dropped 6 bases and J dropped 4 bases, with 10 bases sitting between them. CDR3 bases: TGCAGTGCCCAGGGACTGTACAATGAGCAGTTCTTC. It translates to CSAQGLYNEQFF.

This clonotype was counted at least ten times. The chain links TRBV12-3 or TRBV12-4 to TRBJ1-1; 8 bases agree with TRBD1. V lost 6 bases, J lost 1 base, and 4 bases stayed unmatched. CDR3 size: 14 residues. The CDR3 region has the DNA TGTGCCAGCAGAACAGGGGGAGCGAACACTGAAGCTTTCTTT. It translates to CASRTGGANTEAFF.

This clonotype was seen a single time. CDR3 residues: CASSFRDRNTGELFF. CDR3 bases: TGTGCCAGCAGTTTCCGGGACAGAAACACCGGGGAGCTGTTTTTT. The J gene is TRBJ2-2, the V gene TRBV27, with 7 bases matching TRBD1. Germline trimming cut 3 bases from V and 2 bases from J; bases unmatched to any gene: 3. This CDR3 spans 15 amino acids. CDR1 and CDR2 from the germline V gene are MNHEY and SMNVEV (reference sequence).

This clonotype was seen more than once but under ten times. The CDR3 DNA sequence: TGCAGTGCTGACAGGGTACCCGGGGAGCTGTTTTTT. As protein: CSADRVPGELFF. The chain joins TRBV20-1 to TRBJ2-2; 7 nucleotides align to TRBD1. After removal of 5 bases from V and 6 bases from J, the junction contained 3 bases not matched to a gene. The germline CDR1 and CDR2 sequences are DFQATT and SNEGSKA (reference sequence). This CDR3 comprises 12 residues.

This clonotype was detected once. The chain combines TRBV6-5 with TRBJ2-6; D is undetermined. Trimming shortened V by 0 bases and J by 0 bases, and 6 bases separated the two germline ends. Germline V lookup: CDR1 MNHEY, CDR2 SVGAGI. This CDR3 is built from 16 residues. CDR3 in amino acids: CASSYSPGSGANVLTF. The CDR3 bases are TGTGCCAGCAGTTACTCCCCAGGCTCTGGGGCCAACGTCCTGACTTTC.

A few counts support this clonotype. The chain has TRBV15 and TRBJ1-3; D gene uncertain. The CDR3 has 16 residues. In germline, CDR1 is LNHNV, CDR2 YYDKDF (reference sequence). V was clipped by 0 bases and J by 0 bases, with 9 bases between them. CDR3 sequence (DNA): TGTGCCACCAGCAGAGAAGGCTCCAGCTCTGGAAACACCATATATTTT. The encoded protein is CATSREGSSSGNTIYF.

This chain links TRBV7-2 with TRBJ2-7, with D perhaps assigned TRBD1 or TRBD2 (7 bases each). Trimming stripped 2 bases from V and 5 bases from J, with 16 bases between. Germline V gene sequence: CDR1 SGHTA, CDR2 FQGNSA. CDR3 size: 15 residues. The CDR3 coding sequence is TGTGCCAGCAGCTTAACATCGCAGGGGGGGCACGAGCAGTACTTC. This gives the protein CASSLTSQGGHEQYF.

Ten or more counts support this clonotype. The CDR3 DNA sequence: TGTGCCAGCAGCTTGGCCGGAGTTGGGGGTTACACCTTC. Amino acids: CASSLAGVGGYTF. V is TRBV5-6 and J is TRBJ1-2, with a weak D call TRBD1 (5 bases). V was pared by 0 bases and J by 11 bases, with 14 bases between. The CDR3 covers 13 residues. Germline loops: CDR1 SGHDT, CDR2 YYEEEE. The whole variable domain, filled in from reference TRBV5-6 and TRBJ1-2, reads DAGVTQSPTHLIKTRGQQVTLRCSPKSGHDTVSWYQQALGQGPQFIFQYYEEEERQRGNFPDRFSGHQFPNYSSELNVNALLLGDSALYLCASSLAGVGGYTFGSGTRLTVV.

Concerning this clonotype: A read error may produce the germline difference seen at one junction end. The DNA of the CDR3 is TGTGCCAGCAGTCCTCCTAGCGGGGGGACAGATGCGCAGTATTTT. Translation: CASSPPSGGTDAQYF. The rearrangement links TRBV27 to TRBJ2-3, with 11 bases lining up with TRBD2. Germline CDR1 MNHEY, CDR2 SMNVEV (reference sequence). This CDR3 contains 15 residues.